This entry lists 29 T cell receptor beta chains sequenced from one sample in a study of siplizumab effects on memory and regulatory T cells. Libraries were prepared by immunoSEQ multiplex PCR; TCRdb keeps only in-frame clonotypes and omits some of them. The table has roughly 93,000 clones, roughly 94% seen once. The sample was non-Treg CD4+ T cells sorted from blood. The source is a human donor in good health.

CDR3 sequence reads: CASSPTKFEQYF. The CDR3 coding sequence is TGTGCCAGCTCACCGACGAAGTTCGAGCAGTACTTC. J is TRBJ2-7 and V is TRBV18; D uncertain. The V end lost 3 bases, the J end lost 6 bases, and 9 bases lay between the germline ends. Germline CDR1 is KGHSH and CDR2 is LQKENI. The CDR3 is made up of 12 amino acids.

The chain is built from TRBV9 and TRBJ2-5, with a tentative D call TRBD2 (6 bases). V lost 4 bases, J lost 1 base, and 11 bases lay in between. CDR1 and CDR2 from the germline V gene are SGDLS and YYNGEE. This CDR3 is 14 amino acids long. The CDR3 reads CASSHLSGQETQYF. The CDR3 DNA sequence: TGTGCCAGCAGCCACCTTAGCGGCCAAGAGACCCAGTACTTC.

The chain links TRBV4-2 to TRBJ1-3, with 11 bases lining up with TRBD1. The CDR3 covers 16 residues. V shed 4 bases, J shed 8 bases, and the junction held 10 bases outside the gene matches. Germline loops: CDR1 LGHNA, CDR2 YNFKEQ. In DNA form, the CDR3 reads TGTGCCAGCAGCCTATTACCCGGGACAGGGGGGGACACCATATATTTT. Protein product: CASSLLPGTGGDTIYF.

The chain uses TRBV2 and TRBJ2-3; D perhaps matches TRBD1 (6 bases). The V end lost 9 bases, the J end lost 4 bases, and 8 bases lay between the germline ends. Germline V gene lookup returns CDR1 SNHLY and CDR2 FYNNEI. CDR3 length equals 11 residues. CDR3 sequence reads: CASTGSDTQYF. CDR3 DNA sequence: TGTGCCAGTACAGGGTCAGATACGCAGTATTTT.

The chain combines TRBV6-1 with TRBJ2-7; D might be TRBD1 (5 bases). The germline CDR1 and CDR2 sequences are MNHNS and SASEGT. The CDR3 totals 13 residues. V was clipped by 5 bases and J by 6 bases, with 14 bases between them. In DNA, the CDR3 is TGTGCCAGCAGTTCAGGGCGCCCACTCGAGCAGTACTTC. The encoded protein is CASSSGRPLEQYF.

The chain uses TRBV19 and TRBJ1-4; D is possibly TRBD1 (6 bases). Trimming stripped 3 bases from V and 0 bases from J, with 14 bases between. The CDR3 contains 17 residues. Germline CDR1 and CDR2: LNHDA and SQIVND (reference sequence). The CDR3: CASSMAGVGATNEKLFF. DNA of the CDR3: TGTGCCAGTAGTATGGCAGGGGTTGGAGCAACTAATGAAAAACTGTTTTTT.

The rearrangement joins TRBV30 to TRBJ2-5; D gene unclear. The V gene's germline CDR1 is GTSNPN and CDR2 SVGIG (reference sequence). The CDR3 covers 15 residues. V lost 5 bases and J 1 base, leaving 17 bases between the germline ends. CDR3 amino acids: CAWGLITSFQETQYF. For the CDR3, the DNA is TGTGCCTGGGGGTTAATAACCTCCTTCCAAGAGACCCAGTACTTC.

The genes are TRBV18 and TRBJ1-3, with 9 bases matching TRBD1. Germline V gene sequence: CDR1 KGHSH, CDR2 LQKENI. Losses at the gene ends were 6 bases for V and 4 bases for J; bases not matched to a gene: 4. CDR3 length: 14 amino acids. In nucleotides, the CDR3 is TGTGCCAGCTCGCCCGGGACAGGGGGAAACACCATATATTTT. This translates into CASSPGTGGNTIYF.

The J gene is TRBJ2-7, the V gene TRBV28; 7 bases align to TRBD1. V was clipped by 2 bases and J by 7 bases; unmatched bases: 8. The germline CDR1 and CDR2 sequences are MDHEN and SYDVKM. This CDR3 contains 14 residues. CDR3 sequence (DNA): TGTGCCAGCAGTTTAGACAGGGTAGATAGAGAGCAGTACTTC. Amino acid sequence: CASSLDRVDREQYF.

The chain links TRBV4-1 to TRBJ2-3, with 9 bases matching TRBD2. Germline-derived CDR1 and CDR2 are MGHRA and YSYEKL. Germline trimming cut 4 bases from V and 4 bases from J; bases unmatched to any gene: 3. The CDR3 is 14 amino acids. The CDR3 DNA reads TGCGCCAGCAGCCTAGCGGGAGAAGCAGATACGCAGTATTTT. This translates into CASSLAGEADTQYF.

The rearrangement joins TRBV7-9 to TRBJ2-5, with D tentatively TRBD1 (5 bases). CDR3 length: 16 amino acids. Trimming left V 3 bases short and J 5 bases short, with 19 bases between. The germline V gene encodes CDR1 SEHNR and CDR2 FQNEAQ (reference sequence). The CDR3 here is CASSFTGLGSGETQYF. Here the CDR3 DNA reads TGTGCCAGCAGCTTCACGGGCTTAGGGTCAGGGGAGACCCAGTACTTC. The whole variable domain, filled in from reference TRBV7-9 and TRBJ2-5, reads DTGVSQNPRHKITKRGQNVTFRCDPISEHNRLYWYRQTLGQGPEFLTYFQNEAQLEKSRLLSDRFSAERPKGSFSTLEIQRTEQGDSAMYLCASSFTGLGSGETQYFGPGTRLLVL.

V and J are TRBV15 and TRBJ2-1; D is uncertain. Germline V gives CDR1 LNHNV, CDR2 YYDKDF (reference sequence). This CDR3 is built from 15 residues. V was shortened by 1 base and J by 5 bases, with 12 bases between the two germline ends. CDR3 in amino acids: CATSRVNGDNNEQFF. CDR3 nucleotide sequence: TGTGCCACCAGCAGAGTAAACGGTGACAACAATGAGCAGTTCTTC.

J is TRBJ2-1 and V is TRBV30, with TRBD2 identical over 7 bases. Germline V lookup: CDR1 GTSNPN, CDR2 SVGIG (reference sequence). This CDR3 region has 14 residues. The trim removed 0 bases at V and 4 bases at J, leaving 3 bases unmatched. CDR3 loop: CAWSVAGWYNEQFF. CDR3 coding DNA: TGTGCCTGGAGTGTAGCGGGGTGGTACAATGAGCAGTTCTTC.

This chain joins TRBV11-2 and TRBJ2-1; 10 bases map to TRBD2. The CDR3 is made up of 16 amino acids. V lost 1 base and J lost 7; bases outside the gene matches: 7. Germline V CDR1 and CDR2: SGHAT, FQNNGV. The CDR3 nucleotides are TGTGCCAGCAGCTTAGTCTCAACTAGCGGGACAAATGAGCAGTTCTTC. This sequence encodes CASSLVSTSGTNEQFF.

The chain carries TRBV15 and TRBJ2-1; 10 nucleotides line up with TRBD2. CDR3 length equals 17 residues. The trim removed 0 bases at V and 6 bases at J, leaving 8 bases unmatched. Germline CDR1 LNHNV, CDR2 YYDKDF (reference sequence). The CDR3, as DNA: TGTGCCACCAGCAGAGATCTCCTAGCGGGAGCGATCAATGAGCAGTTCTTC. It specifies CATSRDLLAGAINEQFF.

The J gene is TRBJ2-1, the V gene TRBV5-4; 11 nucleotides match TRBD2. With V trimmed by 1 base and J by 3 bases, 3 bases remained unmatched. The CDR3 loop spans 16 amino acids. CDR1 and CDR2 (germline): SGHNT, YYREEE (reference sequence). The CDR3 sequence is CASSLLAGGLYNEQFF. CDR3 nucleotides: TGTGCCAGCAGCTTGTTAGCGGGAGGGCTCTACAATGAGCAGTTCTTC.

This chain joins TRBV28 and TRBJ2-2; 8 bases are shared with TRBD2. Germline V gives CDR1 MDHEN, CDR2 SYDVKM. J gave up 4 bases and V 2 bases, and 6 bases lay outside the gene matches. The CDR3 loop spans 16 amino acids. The CDR3 is CASSLAGAGGTGELFF. CDR3 DNA sequence: TGTGCCAGCAGTTTAGCAGGGGCGGGAGGCACCGGGGAGCTGTTTTTT.

This chain connects TRBV11-2 to TRBJ2-6; D possibly uses TRBD1 or TRBD2 (6 bases each). This CDR3 spans 16 amino acids. Germline lookup yields CDR1 SGHAT and CDR2 FQNNGV. The V end was cut by 3 bases, the J end by 0 bases, with 9 bases between. DNA of the CDR3: TGTGCCAGCAGCTTGACGGGGGCCTCTGGGGCCAACGTCCTGACTTTC. Translating gives CASSLTGASGANVLTF.

This clone has only one observation. CDR3 coding DNA: TGTGCCAGCAGCGAGAGGGGACAGTACCAAGAGACCCAGTACTTC. As protein: CASSERGQYQETQYF. The rearrangement joins TRBV9 to TRBJ2-5; 7 bases match TRBD1. The V and J ends lost 3 bases and 0 bases, in that order; junction bases with no gene match: 5. Germline loops: CDR1 SGDLS, CDR2 YYNGEE. The CDR3 extends over 15 amino acids.

The chain is built from TRBV7-8 and TRBJ2-7, with 9 positions matching TRBD1. The V gene's germline CDR1 is SGHVS and CDR2 FQNEAQ. V shed 3 bases and J 6 bases; nucleotides not matched to a gene: 18. The CDR3 is 18 residues long. This CDR3 is CASSFNPKIRDRVGEQYF. CDR3 nucleotides: TGTGCCAGCAGCTTTAACCCCAAAATCCGGGACAGGGTAGGCGAGCAGTACTTC.

The chain recombines TRBV5-6 with TRBJ2-1; maybe TRBD2 (5 bases). This CDR3 has 14 amino acids. CDR1 and CDR2 (germline): SGHDT, YYEEEE. Trimming took off 7 bases at V and 8 bases at J, with 19 bases between the two ends. The CDR3 loop is CASLGGELKDEQFF. CDR3 nucleotide sequence: TGTGCCAGCCTCGGAGGCGAGTTAAAGGATGAGCAGTTCTTC.

The chain uses TRBV27 and TRBJ2-5; 8 positions agree with TRBD1. CDR3 length: 15 residues. CDR1 and CDR2 from the germline V gene are MNHEY and SMNVEV (reference sequence). With 2 bases clipped from V and 5 bases from J, the junction kept 7 bases outside the gene matches. This CDR3 reads CASSLGQGRSETQYF. The CDR3 DNA reads as TGTGCCAGCAGTTTAGGACAGGGACGGTCGGAGACCCAGTACTTC.

This chain uses TRBV6-6 with TRBJ2-3; tentative D call: TRBD1 (5 bases). The CDR3 contains 16 residues. Per germline, CDR1 MNHNY and CDR2 SVGAGI (reference sequence). V was trimmed by 7 bases and J by 1 base, leaving 18 bases between them. CDR3 nucleotides: TGTGCCAGCACCACTGCCCTAGGCAGGGGCACAGATACGCAGTATTTT. This sequence encodes CASTTALGRGTDTQYF.

A word on this clone: This same CDR3 is encoded by further DNA sequences in the sample. The genes are TRBV5-1 and TRBJ2-7; D unresolved. CDR3 length equals 13 residues. Trimming stripped 4 bases from V and 3 bases from J, with 11 bases between. The germline V gene encodes CDR1 SGHRS and CDR2 YFSETQ. The CDR3 sequence is CASSRDRGYEQYF. DNA of the CDR3: TGCGCCAGCAGCCGAGACCGAGGCTACGAGCAGTACTTC.

V and J are TRBV7-3 and TRBJ2-1; D is unresolved. CDR3 length equals 14 residues. V gave up 0 bases and J gave up 2 bases, with 5 bases separating them. Per germline, CDR1 SGHTA and CDR2 FQGTGA. CDR3 region: CASSLTSAYNEQFF. The CDR3 region has the DNA TGTGCCAGCAGCTTAACCAGCGCCTACAATGAGCAGTTCTTC.

With regard to this clone: Germline is not matched at one junction end, which may reflect a read error. J is TRBJ2-6 and V is TRBV5-4; TRBD1 aligns across 9 bases. The germline V gene has CDR1 SGHNT and CDR2 YYREEE (reference sequence). The CDR3 contains 16 residues. The CDR3, as DNA: TGTGCCAGCGACGGGACAGGGAACTCTTGGGCCAACGTCCTGACTTTC. This gives the protein CASDGTGNSWANVLTF.

This chain joins TRBV11-2 and TRBJ1-5; D unclear. Trimming pared 3 bases from V and 4 bases from J, leaving 7 bases between. Germline assignment: CDR1 SGHAT and CDR2 FQNNGV. The CDR3 runs to 13 residues. As DNA, the CDR3 is TGTGCCAGCAGCTTTAAAGAGAATCAGCCCCAGCATTTT. Translating it yields CASSFKENQPQHF.

V gene TRBV10-1 combines with J gene TRBJ2-7, with D uncertain. The CDR3 is 13 amino acids. Germline CDR1 WNHNN, CDR2 SYGVQD (reference sequence). The ends were cut back, 0 bases at V and 6 bases at J, with 9 bases in the middle. DNA of the CDR3: TGCGCCAGCAGTGAGTCCTATGTCTCCGAGCAGTACTTC. It codes for CASSESYVSEQYF.

This chain connects TRBV10-3 to TRBJ1-2; D is unresolved. The CDR3 loop spans 16 amino acids. Germline V gives CDR1 ENHRY, CDR2 SYGVKD. V was pared by 5 bases and J by 7 bases, with 23 bases between. CDR3 sequence (DNA): TGTGCCATCAGTAGTTCGGCAGAACACAAAGTTGGTGGCTACACCTTC. This codes for CAISSSAEHKVGGYTF.